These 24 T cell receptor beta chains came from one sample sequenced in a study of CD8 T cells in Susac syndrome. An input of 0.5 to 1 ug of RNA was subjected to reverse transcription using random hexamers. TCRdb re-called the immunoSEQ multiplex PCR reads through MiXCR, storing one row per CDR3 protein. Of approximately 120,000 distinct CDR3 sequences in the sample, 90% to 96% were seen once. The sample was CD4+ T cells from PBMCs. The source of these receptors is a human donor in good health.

Here the CDR3 DNA reads TGTGCCAGCAGCGTAGATTTGGCGGGGGGCCAGCGACAGTACTTC. This encodes CASSVDLAGGQRQYF. The chain carries TRBV9 and TRBJ2-7; 8 bases are a match to TRBD2. After removal of 0 bases from V and 10 bases from J, the junction contained 12 bases not matched to a gene. Germline CDR1 and CDR2: SGDLS and YYNGEE. The CDR3 sequence is 15 residues long.

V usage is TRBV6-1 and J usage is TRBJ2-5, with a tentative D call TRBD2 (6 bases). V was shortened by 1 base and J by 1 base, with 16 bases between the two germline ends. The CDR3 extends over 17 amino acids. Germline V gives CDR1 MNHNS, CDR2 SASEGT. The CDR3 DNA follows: TGTGCCAGCAGTGAAGGCCCGATTTTGGAGGGCCAAGAGACCCAGTACTTC. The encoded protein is CASSEGPILEGQETQYF.

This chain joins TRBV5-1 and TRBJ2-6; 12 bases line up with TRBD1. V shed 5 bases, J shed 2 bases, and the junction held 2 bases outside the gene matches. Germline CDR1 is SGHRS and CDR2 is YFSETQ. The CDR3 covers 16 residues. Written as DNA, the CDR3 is TGCGCCAGCAGGGGACAGGGGGCAACTGGGGCCAACGTCCTGACTTTC. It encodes CASRGQGATGANVLTF.

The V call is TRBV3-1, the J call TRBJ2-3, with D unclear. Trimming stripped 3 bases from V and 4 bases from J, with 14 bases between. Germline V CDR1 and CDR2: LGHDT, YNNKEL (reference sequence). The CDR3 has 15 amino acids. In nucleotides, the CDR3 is TGTGCCAGCAGCCAGGGGATGTGGGCGGCAGATACGCAGTATTTT. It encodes CASSQGMWAADTQYF.

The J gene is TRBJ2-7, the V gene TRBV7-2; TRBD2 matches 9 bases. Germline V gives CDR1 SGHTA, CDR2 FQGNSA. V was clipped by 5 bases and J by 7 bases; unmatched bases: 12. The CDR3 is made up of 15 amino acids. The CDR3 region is CASSPSSGRGGEQYF. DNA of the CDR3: TGTGCCAGCAGCCCAAGTAGCGGGAGAGGTGGAGAGCAGTACTTC.

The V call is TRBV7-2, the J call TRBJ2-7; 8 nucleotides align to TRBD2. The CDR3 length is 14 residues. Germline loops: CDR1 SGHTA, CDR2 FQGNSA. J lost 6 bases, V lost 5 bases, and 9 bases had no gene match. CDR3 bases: TGTGCCAGCAGCCGCCGTGACGGGAGGGGCGAGCAGTACTTC. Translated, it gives CASSRRDGRGEQYF. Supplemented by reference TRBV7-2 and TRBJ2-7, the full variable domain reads GAGVSQSPSNKVTEKGKDVELRCDPISGHTALYWYRQSLGQGLEFLIYFQGNSAPDKSGLPSDRFSAERTGGSVSTLTIQRTQQEDSAVYLCASSRRDGRGEQYFGPGTRLTVT.

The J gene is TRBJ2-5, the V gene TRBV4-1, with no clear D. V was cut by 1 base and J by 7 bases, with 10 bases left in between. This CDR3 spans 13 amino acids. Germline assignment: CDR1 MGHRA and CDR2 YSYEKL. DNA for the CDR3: TGCGCCAGCAGCCAAGTCAGCAAGCGGACCCAGTACTTC. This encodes CASSQVSKRTQYF.

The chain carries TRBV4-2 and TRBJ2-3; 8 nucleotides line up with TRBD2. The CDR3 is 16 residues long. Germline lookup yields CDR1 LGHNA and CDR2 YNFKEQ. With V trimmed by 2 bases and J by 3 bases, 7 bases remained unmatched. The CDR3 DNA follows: TGTGCCAGCAGCCAAACCTCGGGGGGGCCGACAGATACGCAGTATTTT. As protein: CASSQTSGGPTDTQYF.

The CDR3 here is CATSRVVGDGYTF. The DNA of the CDR3 is TGTGCCACCAGCAGAGTAGTGGGGGATGGCTACACCTTC. This rearrangement joins TRBV15 to TRBJ1-2; D might be TRBD1 (5 bases). This CDR3 spans 13 amino acids. Between the trimmed V and J ends, which lost 1 base and 6 bases, there was a span of 9 bases. Germline V lookup: CDR1 LNHNV, CDR2 YYDKDF (reference sequence).

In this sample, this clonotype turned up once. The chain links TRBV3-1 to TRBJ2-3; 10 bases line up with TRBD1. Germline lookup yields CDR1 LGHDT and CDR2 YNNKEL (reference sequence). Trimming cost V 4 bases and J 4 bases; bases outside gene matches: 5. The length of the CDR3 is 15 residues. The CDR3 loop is CASSPRDRGADTQYF. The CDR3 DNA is TGTGCCAGCAGCCCCCGGGACAGGGGCGCAGATACGCAGTATTTT.

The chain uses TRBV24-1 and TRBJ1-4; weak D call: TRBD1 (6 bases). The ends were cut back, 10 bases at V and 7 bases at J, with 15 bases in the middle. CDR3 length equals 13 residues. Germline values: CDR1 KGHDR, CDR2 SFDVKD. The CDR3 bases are TGTGCCACAGCCGGGGGGCTAGGTGAAAAACTGTTTTTT. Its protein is CATAGGLGEKLFF.

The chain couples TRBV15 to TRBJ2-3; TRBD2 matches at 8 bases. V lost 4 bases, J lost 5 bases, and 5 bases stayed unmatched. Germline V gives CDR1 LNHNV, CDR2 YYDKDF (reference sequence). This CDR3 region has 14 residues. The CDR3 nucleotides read TGTGCCACCAGCACAGCGGGGGCGGGAGATACGCAGTATTTT. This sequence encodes CATSTAGAGDTQYF.

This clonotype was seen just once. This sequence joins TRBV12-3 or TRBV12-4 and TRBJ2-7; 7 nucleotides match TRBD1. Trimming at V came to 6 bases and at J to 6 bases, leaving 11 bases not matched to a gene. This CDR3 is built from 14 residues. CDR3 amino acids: CASRPSSTGSEQYF. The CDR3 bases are TGTGCCAGCAGACCGAGCTCGACAGGGTCCGAGCAGTACTTC.

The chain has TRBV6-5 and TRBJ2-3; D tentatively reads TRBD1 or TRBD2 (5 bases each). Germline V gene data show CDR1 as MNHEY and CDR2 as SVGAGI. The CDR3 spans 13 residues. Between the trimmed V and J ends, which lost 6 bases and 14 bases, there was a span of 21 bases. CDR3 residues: CASSSPGEGPTYF. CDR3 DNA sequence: TGTGCCAGCAGCTCCCCCGGTGAGGGGCCCACGTATTTT.

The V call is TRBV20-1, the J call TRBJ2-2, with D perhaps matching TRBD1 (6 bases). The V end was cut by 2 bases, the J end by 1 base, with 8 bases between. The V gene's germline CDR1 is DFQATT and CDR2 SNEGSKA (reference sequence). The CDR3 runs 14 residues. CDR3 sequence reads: CSARLQGNTGELFF. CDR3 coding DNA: TGCAGTGCTAGATTACAGGGGAACACCGGGGAGCTGTTTTTT.

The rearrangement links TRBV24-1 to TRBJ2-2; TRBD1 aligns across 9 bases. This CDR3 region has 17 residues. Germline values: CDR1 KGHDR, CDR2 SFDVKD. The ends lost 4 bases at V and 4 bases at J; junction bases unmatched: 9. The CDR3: CATSDTLGQGPTGELFF. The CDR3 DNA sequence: TGTGCCACCAGTGACACCCTAGGACAGGGGCCCACCGGGGAGCTGTTTTTT.

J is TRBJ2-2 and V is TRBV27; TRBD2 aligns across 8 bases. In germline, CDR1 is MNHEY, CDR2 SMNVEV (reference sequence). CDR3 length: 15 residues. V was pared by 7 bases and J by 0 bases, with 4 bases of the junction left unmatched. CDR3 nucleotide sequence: TGTGCCAGCAAGACGGGAGGGGCGAACACCGGGGAGCTGTTTTTT. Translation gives CASKTGGANTGELFF.

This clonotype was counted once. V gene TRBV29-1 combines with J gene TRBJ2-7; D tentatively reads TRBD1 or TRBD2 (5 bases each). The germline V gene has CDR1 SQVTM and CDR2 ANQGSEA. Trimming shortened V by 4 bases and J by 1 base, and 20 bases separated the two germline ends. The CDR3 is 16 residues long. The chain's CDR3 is CSVGGTREKSSYEQYF. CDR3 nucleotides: TGCAGCGTTGGAGGGACCAGGGAAAAATCTTCCTACGAGCAGTACTTC.

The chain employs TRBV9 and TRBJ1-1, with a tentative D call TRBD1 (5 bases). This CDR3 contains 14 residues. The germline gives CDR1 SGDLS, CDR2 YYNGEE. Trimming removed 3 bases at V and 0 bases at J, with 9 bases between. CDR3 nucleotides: TGTGCCAGCAGCGAGGGGAGGGTGAACACTGAAGCTTTCTTT. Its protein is CASSEGRVNTEAFF.

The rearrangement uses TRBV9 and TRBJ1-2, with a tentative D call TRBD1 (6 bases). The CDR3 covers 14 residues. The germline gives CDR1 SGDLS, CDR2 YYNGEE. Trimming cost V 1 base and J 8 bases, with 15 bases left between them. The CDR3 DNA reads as TGTGCCAGCAGCGTATTTACAGGGAGTCGCGGCTACACCTTC. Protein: CASSVFTGSRGYTF.

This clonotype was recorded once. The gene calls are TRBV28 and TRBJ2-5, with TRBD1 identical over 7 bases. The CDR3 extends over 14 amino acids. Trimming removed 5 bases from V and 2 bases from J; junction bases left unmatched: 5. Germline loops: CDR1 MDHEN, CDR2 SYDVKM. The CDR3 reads CASSTWTGQETQYF. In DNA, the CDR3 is TGTGCCAGCAGTACTTGGACAGGTCAAGAGACCCAGTACTTC. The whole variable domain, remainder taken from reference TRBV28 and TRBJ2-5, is DVKVTQSSRYLVKRTGEKVFLECVQDMDHENMFWYRQDPGLGLRLIYFSYDVKMKEKGDIPEGYSVSREKKERFSLILESASTNQTSMYLCASSTWTGQETQYFGPGTRLLVL.

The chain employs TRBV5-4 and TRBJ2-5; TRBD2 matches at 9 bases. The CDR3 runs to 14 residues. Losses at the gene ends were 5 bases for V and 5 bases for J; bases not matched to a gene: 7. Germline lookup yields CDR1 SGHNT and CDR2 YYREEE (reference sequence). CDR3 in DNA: TGTGCCAGCAGGGCCGGGACTAGCAAGGAGACCCAGTACTTC. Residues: CASRAGTSKETQYF.

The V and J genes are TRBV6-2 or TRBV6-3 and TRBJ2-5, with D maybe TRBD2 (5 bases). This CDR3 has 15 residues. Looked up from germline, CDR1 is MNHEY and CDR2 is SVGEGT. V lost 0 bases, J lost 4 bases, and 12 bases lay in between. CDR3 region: CASSYSERTVETQYF. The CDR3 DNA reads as TGTGCCAGCAGTTACTCGGAGCGGACCGTAGAGACCCAGTACTTC.

CDR3 coding DNA: TGTGCCAGCAGCTTACTGCCAGGGGGACAAGAGACCCAGTACTTC. It yields the protein CASSLLPGGQETQYF. J is TRBJ2-5 and V is TRBV7-2; 7 bases agree with TRBD1. Germline V gene lookup returns CDR1 SGHTA and CDR2 FQGNSA. The CDR3 spans 15 residues. V was clipped by 2 bases and J by 2 bases; unmatched bases: 5.